What follows describes a single T cell receptor (beta chain). In the authors' workflow: Reference gene primer amplification gave nucleated cell count estimates. Assay: immunoSEQ multiplex PCR; the TCRdb copy retains only in-frame clones and omits some. V and J calls and clone size are those listed in that table; D and trimming were worked out from the DNA. Among roughly 190,000 clones listed, roughly four fifths were seen once. This entry comes from a study of blood T cell repertoires in COVID-19. Across the study: Italy, Spain and the United States were the sources of the convalescent and acute COVID-19 samples. Sources were T cells, B-cell-depleted T cells, or PBMCs; the material itself was cDNA or gDNA.

This receptor was obtained from a woman between 40 and 55 years old with acute or convalescent COVID-19. The sample comprised peripheral blood.

The CDR3 reads CATSVGESGANVLTF. For the CDR3, the DNA is TGTGCCACCTCCGTCGGGGAGTCTGGGGCCAACGTCCTGACTTTC. The chain is built from TRBV27 and TRBJ2-6; possibly TRBD2 for D (5 bases). Per germline, CDR1 MNHEY and CDR2 SMNVEV (reference sequence). V lost 10 bases and J lost 1, with 14 bases in between. This CDR3 has 15 residues.